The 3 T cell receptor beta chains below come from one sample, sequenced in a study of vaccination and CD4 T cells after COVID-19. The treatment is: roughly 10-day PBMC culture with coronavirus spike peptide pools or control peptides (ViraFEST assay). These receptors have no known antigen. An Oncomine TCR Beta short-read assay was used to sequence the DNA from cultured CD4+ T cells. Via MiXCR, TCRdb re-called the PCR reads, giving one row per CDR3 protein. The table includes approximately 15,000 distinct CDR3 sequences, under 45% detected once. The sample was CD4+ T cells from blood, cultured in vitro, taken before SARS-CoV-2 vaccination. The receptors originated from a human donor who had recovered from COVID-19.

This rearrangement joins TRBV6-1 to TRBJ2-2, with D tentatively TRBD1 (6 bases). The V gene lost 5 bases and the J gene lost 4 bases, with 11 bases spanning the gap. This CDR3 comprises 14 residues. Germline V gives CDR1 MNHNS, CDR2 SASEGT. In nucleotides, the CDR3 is TGTGCCAGCAGTAGGGACACACTCACCGGGGAGCTGTTTTTT. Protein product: CASSRDTLTGELFF.

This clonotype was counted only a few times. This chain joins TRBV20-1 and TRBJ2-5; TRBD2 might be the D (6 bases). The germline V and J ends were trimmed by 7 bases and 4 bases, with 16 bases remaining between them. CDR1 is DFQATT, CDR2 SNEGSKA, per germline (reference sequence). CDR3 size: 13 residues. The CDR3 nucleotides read TGCAGTGTCGACTCCCGGGGGATAGAGACCCAGTACTTC. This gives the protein CSVDSRGIETQYF.

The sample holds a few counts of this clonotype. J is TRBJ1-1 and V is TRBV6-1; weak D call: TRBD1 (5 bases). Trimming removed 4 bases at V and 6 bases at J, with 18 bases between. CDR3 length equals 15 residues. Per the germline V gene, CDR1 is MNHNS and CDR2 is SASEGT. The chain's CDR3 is CASSGISGQGSEAFF. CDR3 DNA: TGTGCCAGCAGTGGTATTTCCGGGCAGGGCTCTGAAGCTTTCTTT.